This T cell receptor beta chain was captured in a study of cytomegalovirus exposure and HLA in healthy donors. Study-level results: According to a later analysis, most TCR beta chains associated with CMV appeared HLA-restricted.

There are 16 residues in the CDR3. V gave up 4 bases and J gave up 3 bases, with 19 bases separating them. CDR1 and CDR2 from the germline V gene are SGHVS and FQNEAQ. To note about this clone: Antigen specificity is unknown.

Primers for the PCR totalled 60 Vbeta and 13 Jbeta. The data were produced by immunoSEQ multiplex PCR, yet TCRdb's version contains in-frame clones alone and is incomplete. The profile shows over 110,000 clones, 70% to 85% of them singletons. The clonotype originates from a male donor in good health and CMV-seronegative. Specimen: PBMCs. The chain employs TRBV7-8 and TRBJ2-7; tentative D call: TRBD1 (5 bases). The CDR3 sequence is CASSWGWGLAGYEQYF. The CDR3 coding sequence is TGTGCCAGCAGCTGGGGTTGGGGCCTGGCTGGCTACGAGCAGTACTTC.